These T cell receptor beta chains were read from a single sample in a study of molecular identifiers for immune sequencing clone quantification. Each CDR3 protein is one row after TCRdb ran MiXCR on the PCR reads. Of 600,000 to 650,000 distinct CDR3 sequences listed, less than 20% are singletons. Sequencing was carried out using naive CD8+ T cells from blood, with Jurkat cell RNA spiked in. These receptors were taken from a human donor in good health. Some libraries in this study had Jurkat cell RNA spiked in. Both conserved end residues are part of each CDR3. A D gene is named only where the DNA matches it firmly. Rows may omit the clone size; those that give it use once, few, many or a size class.

.	TRBV6-1	few	TRBJ1-5	CASSEDPGYQPQHF	TGTGCCAGCAGTGAAGATCCAGGGTATCAGCCCCAGCATTTT
.	TRBV2	many	TRBJ1-1	CASSESQLPNTEAFF	TGTGCCAGCAGTGAATCTCAGCTACCGAACACTGAAGCTTTCTTT
.	TRBV7-9	many	TRBJ2-5	CASSEGLSVLETQYF	TGTGCCAGCAGCGAAGGACTGAGCGTTTTAGAGACCCAGTACTTC
.	TRBV12-3/TRBV12-4	.	TRBJ2-2	CASTISGTANTGELFF	TGTGCCAGCACCATCTCCGGGACGGCGAACACCGGGGAGCTGTTTTTT
TRBD1	TRBV7-2	many	TRBJ2-1	CASSRLDRGSYNEQFF	TGTGCCAGCAGCCGCCTGGACAGGGGGTCCTACAATGAGCAGTTCTTC
.	TRBV27	.	TRBJ2-1	CASSLTSAAGNEQFF	TGTGCCAGCAGTCTGACTAGTGCCGCGGGCAATGAGCAGTTCTTC
.	TRBV5-4	.	TRBJ1-2	CASSFVGESYGYTF	TGTGCCAGCAGCTTCGTGGGGGAAAGCTATGGCTACACCTTC
.	TRBV19	.	TRBJ1-1	CASRPSRATEAFF	TGTGCCAGTAGGCCGAGTCGGGCCACTGAAGCTTTCTTT
TRBD2	TRBV9	many	TRBJ2-7	CASSPQSGTSYEQYF	TGTGCCAGCAGCCCGCAATCCGGGACTAGCTACGAGCAGTACTTC
.	TRBV6-5	.	TRBJ1-1	CASSPPRGTARGTEAFF	TGTGCCAGCAGCCCCCCTCGGGGAACAGCCCGCGGCACTGAAGCTTTCTTT
.	TRBV6-5	.	TRBJ1-4	CATARGHGDEKLFF	TGTGCCACCGCCAGGGGTCACGGTGATGAAAAACTGTTTTTT
.	TRBV19	.	TRBJ1-1	CASSRDGNTEAFF	TGTGCCAGTAGTCGGGATGGGAACACTGAAGCTTTCTTT
TRBD1	TRBV12-3/TRBV12-4	many	TRBJ1-5	CASSLDTGGNQPQHF	TGTGCCAGCAGTTTAGATACAGGGGGTAATCAGCCCCAGCATTTT
.	TRBV7-6	many	TRBJ2-2	CASSLLGVNTGELFF	TGTGCCAGCAGCTTACTCGGCGTAAACACCGGGGAGCTGTTTTTT
.	TRBV19	.	TRBJ1-1	CASISLWNTEAFF	TGTGCCAGTATTAGCTTATGGAACACTGAAGCTTTCTTT
.	TRBV9	many	TRBJ1-1	CASSPVAGSTEAFF	TGTGCCAGCAGCCCAGTGGCTGGGAGCACTGAAGCTTTCTTT
.	TRBV19	few	TRBJ2-1	CASGPVGEQFF	TGTGCCAGTGGCCCCGTAGGTGAGCAGTTCTTC
.	TRBV6-5	.	TRBJ2-6	CASSPDRSVYSGADVLTF	TGTGCTAGCAGTCCCGACAGGTCCGTCTACTCTGGGGCCGACGTCCTGACTTTC
.	TRBV6-6	.	TRBJ1-1	CASSLNPRVEDTEAFF	TGTGCCAGCAGTTTGAATCCCAGGGTGGAGGACACTGAAGCTTTCTTT
.	TRBV7-2	many	TRBJ1-1	CASSSTGSGVNTEAFF	TGTGCCAGCAGCTCAACAGGGTCGGGCGTGAACACTGAAGCTTTCTTT
.	TRBV19	.	TRBJ2-7	CASNNPTGGSSYEQHF	TGTGCCAGTAACAATCCAACGGGGGGCAGCTCCTACGAGCAGCACTTC
TRBD1	TRBV12-3/TRBV12-4	few	TRBJ1-2	CASTSGQARYGYTF	TGTGCCAGCACCTCCGGACAGGCCCGCTATGGCTACACCTTC
.	TRBV7-9	few	TRBJ1-2	CASSLAVAVNYGYTF	TGTGCCAGCAGCTTAGCGGTGGCAGTGAACTATGGCTACACCTTC
.	TRBV27	many	TRBJ2-7	CASSLSLALYEQYF	TGTGCCAGCAGTTTAAGCCTAGCCCTATACGAGCAGTACTTC
TRBD1	TRBV4-3	many	TRBJ2-2	CASSQDRQGSTGELFF	TGCGCCAGCAGCCAAGACCGACAGGGGAGCACCGGGGAGCTGTTTTTT
TRBD2	TRBV7-6	many	TRBJ2-3	CASSLVGGGITDTQYF	TGTGCCAGCAGCTTAGTCGGCGGGGGAATCACAGATACGCAGTATTTT
TRBD1	TRBV20-1	.	TRBJ2-1	CSARDRQGNNEQFF	TGCAGTGCTAGGGACCGACAGGGGAATAATGAGCAGTTCTTC
.	TRBV28	many	TRBJ1-2	CAIRDVYGYTF	TGTGCCATCAGGGACGTCTATGGCTACACCTTC
.	TRBV11-2	few	TRBJ1-1	CASSEDGRMNTEAFF	TGTGCCAGCAGCGAAGACGGACGAATGAACACTGAAGCTTTCTTT
.	TRBV7-6	.	TRBJ1-5	CASSPTARGLIGQPQHF	TGTGCCAGCAGCCCCACGGCGCGTGGGCTCATTGGTCAGCCCCAGCATTTT
.	TRBV30	few	TRBJ1-1	CAWNIGLAEAFF	TGTGCCTGGAATATCGGTTTGGCTGAAGCTTTCTTT
.	TRBV29-1	many	TRBJ2-7	CSVEEAGGSYEQYF	TGCAGCGTTGAAGAGGCAGGGGGGTCCTACGAGCAGTACTTC
TRBD1	TRBV4-3	few	TRBJ2-7	CASSQAAGGGYEQYF	TGCGCCAGCAGCCAAGCCGCAGGGGGCGGGTACGAGCAGTACTTC
TRBD2	TRBV4-1	many	TRBJ2-7	CASSQGLVGGEQYF	TGCGCCAGCAGCCAGGGACTAGTGGGTGGCGAGCAGTACTTC
.	TRBV7-2	many	TRBJ2-1	CASSLGPNAYNEQFF	TGTGCCAGCAGCTTAGGGCCGAACGCCTACAATGAGCAGTTCTTC
TRBD2	TRBV19	.	TRBJ2-1	CASSMSGLVLDEQFF	TGTGCCAGTAGTATGTCGGGACTAGTCCTCGATGAGCAGTTCTTC
.	TRBV5-1	many	TRBJ1-6	CASSPGQTGRKNSPLHF	TGCGCCAGCAGCCCGGGGCAAACGGGACGGAAAAATTCACCCCTCCACTTT
.	TRBV6-1	few	TRBJ1-6	CASSEEAVYNSPLHF	TGTGCCAGCAGTGAAGAGGCGGTATATAATTCACCCCTCCACTTT
.	TRBV7-2	.	TRBJ2-7	CASSQRDFYDNEQYF	TGTGCCAGCAGCCAAAGGGACTTTTATGACAACGAGCAGTACTTC
.	TRBV19	few	TRBJ2-5	CASSTLPPGAGEETQYF	TGTGCCAGTAGTACCCTCCCTCCAGGGGCGGGGGAAGAGACCCAGTACTTC
.	TRBV7-9	many	TRBJ1-1	CASSLSPGAGTEAFF	TGTGCCAGCAGCTTATCACCAGGGGCTGGCACTGAAGCTTTCTTT
.	TRBV6-5	many	TRBJ2-3	CASSVTDISTDTQYF	TGTGCCAGCAGTGTGACCGATATTAGCACAGATACGCAGTATTTT
TRBD2	TRBV5-1	.	TRBJ2-1	CASRDGASGSDEQFF	TGCGCCAGCAGGGACGGGGCTAGCGGGTCAGATGAGCAGTTCTTC
TRBD2	TRBV7-6	many	TRBJ2-3	CASSYSGGPPTDTQYF	TGTGCCAGCAGCTATTCGGGAGGGCCACCCACAGATACGCAGTATTTT